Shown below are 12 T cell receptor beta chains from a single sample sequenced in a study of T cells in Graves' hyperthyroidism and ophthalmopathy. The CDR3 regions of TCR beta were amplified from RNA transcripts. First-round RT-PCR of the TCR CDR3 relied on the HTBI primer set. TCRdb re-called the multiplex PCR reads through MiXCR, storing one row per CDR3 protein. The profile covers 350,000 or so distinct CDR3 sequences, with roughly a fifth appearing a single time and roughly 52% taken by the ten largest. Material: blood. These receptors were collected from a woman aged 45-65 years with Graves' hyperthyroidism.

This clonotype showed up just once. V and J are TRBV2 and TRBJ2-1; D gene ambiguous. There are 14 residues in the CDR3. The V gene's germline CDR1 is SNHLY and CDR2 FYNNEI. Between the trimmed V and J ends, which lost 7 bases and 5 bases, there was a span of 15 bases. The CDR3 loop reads CASNRPSANNEQFF. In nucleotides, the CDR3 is TGTGCCAGCAACCGGCCGAGCGCCAACAATGAGCAGTTCTTC.

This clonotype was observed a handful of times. The CDR3 bases are TGTGCCAGCAGCCAGGACTCGAAAGAGACCCAGTACTTC. Protein: CASSQDSKETQYF. The chain has TRBV4-2 and TRBJ2-5, with D maybe TRBD2 (5 bases). The CDR3 spans 13 residues. CDR1 and CDR2 (germline): LGHNA, YNFKEQ. Trimming took 3 bases from V and 3 from J, leaving 8 bases between them.

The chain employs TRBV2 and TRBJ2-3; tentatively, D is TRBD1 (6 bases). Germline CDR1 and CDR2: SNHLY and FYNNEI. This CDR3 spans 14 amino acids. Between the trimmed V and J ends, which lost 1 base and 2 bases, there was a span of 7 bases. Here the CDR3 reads CASSEGTVTDTQYF. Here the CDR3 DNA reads TGTGCCAGCAGTGAAGGGACAGTCACAGATACGCAGTATTTT.

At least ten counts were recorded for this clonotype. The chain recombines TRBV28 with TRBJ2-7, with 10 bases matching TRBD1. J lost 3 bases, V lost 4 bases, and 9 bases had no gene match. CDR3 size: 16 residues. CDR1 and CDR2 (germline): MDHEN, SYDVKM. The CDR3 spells CASSSTGTGVGYEQYF. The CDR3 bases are TGTGCCAGCAGTTCTACCGGGACAGGGGTGGGCTACGAGCAGTACTTC.

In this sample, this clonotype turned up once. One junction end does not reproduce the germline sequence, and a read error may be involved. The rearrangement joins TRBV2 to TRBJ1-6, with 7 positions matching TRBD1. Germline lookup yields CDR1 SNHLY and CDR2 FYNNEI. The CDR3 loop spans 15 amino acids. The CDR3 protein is CASRPGTADNSPLRF. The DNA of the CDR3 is TGTGCCAGCAGGCCCGGGACAGCAGATAATTCACCCCTCCGCTTT.

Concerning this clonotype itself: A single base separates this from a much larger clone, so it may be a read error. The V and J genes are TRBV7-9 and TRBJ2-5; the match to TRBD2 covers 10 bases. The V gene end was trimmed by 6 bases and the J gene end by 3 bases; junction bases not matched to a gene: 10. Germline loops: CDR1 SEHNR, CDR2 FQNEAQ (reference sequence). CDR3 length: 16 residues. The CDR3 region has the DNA TGTGCCAGCAGATCCCCGGCACTAGCGGGAAAAGAGACCCAGTACTTC. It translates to CASRSPALAGKETQYF.

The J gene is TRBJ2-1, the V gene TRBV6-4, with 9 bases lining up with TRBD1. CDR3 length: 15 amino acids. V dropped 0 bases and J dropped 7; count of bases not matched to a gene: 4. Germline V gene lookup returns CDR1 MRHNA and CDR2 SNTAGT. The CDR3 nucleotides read TGTGCCAGCAGTGACTCGGGACAGGGAGGGAATGAGCAGTTCTTC. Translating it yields CASSDSGQGGNEQFF.

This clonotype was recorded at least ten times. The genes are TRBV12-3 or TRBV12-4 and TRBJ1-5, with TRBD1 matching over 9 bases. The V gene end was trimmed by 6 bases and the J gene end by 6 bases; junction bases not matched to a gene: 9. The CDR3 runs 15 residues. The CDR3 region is CASRRTGEHGQPQHF. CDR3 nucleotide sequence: TGTGCCAGCAGAAGGACAGGGGAACACGGTCAGCCCCAGCATTTT.

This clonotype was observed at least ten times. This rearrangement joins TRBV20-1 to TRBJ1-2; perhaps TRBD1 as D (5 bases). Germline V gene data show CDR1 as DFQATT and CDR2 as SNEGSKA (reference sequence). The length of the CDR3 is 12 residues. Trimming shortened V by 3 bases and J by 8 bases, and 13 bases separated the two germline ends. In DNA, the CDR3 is TGCAGTGCTAGTAAACAGGAATGGGGCTACACCTTC. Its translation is CSASKQEWGYTF.

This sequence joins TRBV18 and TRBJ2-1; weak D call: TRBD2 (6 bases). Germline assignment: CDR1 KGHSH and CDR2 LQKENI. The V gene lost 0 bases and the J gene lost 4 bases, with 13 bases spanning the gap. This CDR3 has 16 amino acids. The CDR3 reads CASSPPGGTAYNEQFF. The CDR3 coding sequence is TGTGCCAGCTCACCACCCGGAGGGACCGCTTACAATGAGCAGTTCTTC. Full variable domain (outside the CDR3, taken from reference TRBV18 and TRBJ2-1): NAGVMQNPRHLVRRRGQEARLRCSPMKGHSHVYWYRQLPEEGLKFMVYLQKENIIDESGMPKERFSAEFPKEGPSILRIQQVVRGDSAAYFCASSPPGGTAYNEQFFGPGTRLTVL.

The CDR3 loop reads CASSQARRAYEQYF. CDR3 coding DNA: TGTGCCAGCAGCCAAGCACGGAGGGCCTACGAGCAGTACTTC. V usage is TRBV3-1 and J usage is TRBJ2-7; D is possibly TRBD2 (6 bases). Germline assignment: CDR1 LGHDT and CDR2 YNNKEL (reference sequence). CDR3 size: 14 residues. Deletions cut 1 base from V and 2 bases from J, with 9 bases between.

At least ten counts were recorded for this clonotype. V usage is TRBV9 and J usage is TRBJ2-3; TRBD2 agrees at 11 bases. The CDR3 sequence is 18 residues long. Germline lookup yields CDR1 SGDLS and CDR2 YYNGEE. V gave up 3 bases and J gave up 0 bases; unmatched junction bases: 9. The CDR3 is CASSAGTSGTTSTDTQYF. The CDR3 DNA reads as TGTGCCAGCAGCGCCGGGACTAGCGGAACGACTAGCACAGATACGCAGTATTTT.